This entry lists 32 T cell receptor beta chains sequenced from one sample in a study of CD8 T cells in Susac syndrome (dated by TCRdb to 2018 to 2020). Libraries were built with the immunoSEQ multiplex PCR assay. RNA was extracted with the RNeasy kit and about 0.45 to 1 ug was reverse transcribed using random hexamers. The public reads were run again by TCRdb, first through fastp at Q25 and then through MiXCR, and only productive beta chains were kept. CDR3 protein duplicates are merged, each entry listing the most common genes and DNA. This sample has over 150,000 distinct CDR3 sequences in its table, and about 93% of those were observed once. The biggest ten clones account for around 0.095% of the sample. Source material: CD4+ T cells from PBMCs. The receptors shown here come from a human donor with Susac syndrome.

This clonotype was picked up one time. The chain recombines TRBV7-9 with TRBJ2-7, with D possibly TRBD1 on 6 matching bases. Germline V gives CDR1 SEHNR, CDR2 FQNEAQ (reference sequence). With 5 bases removed from V and 3 bases from J, the gap between germline ends came to 17 bases. The CDR3 loop spans 15 amino acids. The CDR3 region has the DNA TGTGCCAGCAGCCCCCTAACAGGGAATTACTACGAGCAGTACTTC. It is translated as CASSPLTGNYYEQYF.

The rearrangement links TRBV25-1 to TRBJ2-1; 10 nucleotides line up with TRBD2. J lost 7 bases, V lost 6 bases, and 12 bases had no gene match. There are 16 residues in the CDR3. In germline, CDR1 is MGHDK, CDR2 SYGVNS. The chain's CDR3 is CASSEHTSGVGNEQFF. The CDR3 nucleotides are TGTGCCAGCAGCGAACATACTAGCGGGGTAGGGAATGAGCAGTTCTTC. Supplemented by reference TRBV25-1 and TRBJ2-1, the full variable domain reads EADIYQTPRYLVIGTGKKITLECSQTMGHDKMYWYQQDPGMELHLIHYSYGVNSTEKGDLSSESTVSRIRTEHFPLTLESARPSHTSQYLCASSEHTSGVGNEQFFGPGTRLTVL.

The rearrangement joins TRBV19 to TRBJ2-1; perhaps TRBD1 as D (5 bases). V lost 8 bases and J 4 bases, leaving 15 bases between the germline ends. CDR1 is LNHDA and CDR2 is SQIVND in the germline V gene (reference sequence). The CDR3 extends over 14 amino acids. CDR3 region: CASEGQEDYNEQFF. The CDR3 coding sequence is TGTGCCAGTGAAGGACAAGAGGATTACAATGAGCAGTTCTTC. Complete variable domain (other parts from reference TRBV19 and TRBJ2-1): DGGITQSPKYLFRKEGQNVTLSCEQNLNHDAMYWYRQDPGQGLRLIYYSQIVNDFQKGDIAEGYSVSREKKESFPLTVTSAQKNPTAFYLCASEGQEDYNEQFFGPGTRLTVL.

The chain employs TRBV30 and TRBJ1-1; D remains ambiguous. Deletions cut 5 bases from V and 4 bases from J, with 17 bases between. Looked up from germline, CDR1 is GTSNPN and CDR2 is SVGIG (reference sequence). The CDR3 extends over 14 amino acids. CDR3 protein: CAWRSAPPITEAFF. As DNA, the CDR3 is TGTGCCTGGCGGTCAGCGCCACCGATCACTGAAGCTTTCTTT.

V is TRBV21-1 and J is TRBJ2-7; TRBD1 is taken as the D call from the table, unchecked against the DNA. TRBV21-1 is noted as a pseudogene. This CDR3 is 18 amino acids long. This CDR3 is CASSKGPGTGPFSYEQYF. The CDR3 DNA reads as TGTGCCAGCAGCAAAGGCCCGGGGACCGGGCCGTTCTCCTACGAGCAGTACTTC.

The chain is built from TRBV6-5 and TRBJ2-7; D is uncertain. Germline V gives CDR1 MNHEY, CDR2 SVGAGI. Trimming removed 6 bases from V and 4 bases from J, with 13 bases in between. The CDR3 loop spans 13 amino acids. Here the CDR3 DNA reads TGTGCCAGCAGGGAGCCGGTCAGGTACGAGCAGTACTTC. Its translation is CASREPVRYEQYF.

This CDR3 reads CASRPDNGLDIQYF. The CDR3 DNA reads as TGTGCCAGCAGACCTGACAACGGGTTGGACATTCAGTACTTC. The genes are TRBV6-2 or TRBV6-3 and TRBJ2-4, with D uncertain. Trimming left V 6 bases short and J 8 bases short, with 17 bases between. The V gene's germline CDR1 is MNHEY and CDR2 SVGEGT. This CDR3 has 14 residues.

This clonotype has just one count. The chain uses TRBV18 and TRBJ2-3; 15 bases line up with TRBD2. From germline, CDR1 is KGHSH and CDR2 LQKENI. V was clipped by 0 bases and J by 2 bases; unmatched bases: 3. The CDR3 contains 18 residues. CDR3 sequence (DNA): TGTGCCAGCTCACCACCGGGACTAGCGGGAGGCCTCACAGATACGCAGTATTTT. Its translation: CASSPPGLAGGLTDTQYF.

V usage is TRBV24-1 and J usage is TRBJ1-5; D uncertain. The CDR3 runs to 14 residues. Trimming took off 9 bases at V and 2 bases at J, with 13 bases between the two ends. Germline values: CDR1 KGHDR, CDR2 SFDVKD. CDR3 sequence (DNA): TGTGCCACCGGGCCGGGGAACGGCAATCAGCCCCAGCATTTT. Its translation: CATGPGNGNQPQHF.

This clonotype was observed a handful of times. The V call is TRBV14, the J call TRBJ2-3, with D unclear. The length of the CDR3 is 13 residues. Germline CDR1 is SGHDN and CDR2 is FVKESK. Trimming cost V 1 base and J 4 bases, with 6 bases left between them. The CDR3 reads CASSQGHPDTQYF. The CDR3 DNA sequence: TGTGCCAGCAGCCAAGGGCACCCAGATACGCAGTATTTT.

This clonotype was observed a single time. The chain is built from TRBV7-2 and TRBJ2-3, with 7 bases aligning to TRBD2. The CDR3 has 16 amino acids. Germline V gene data show CDR1 as SGHTA and CDR2 as FQGNSA. With V trimmed by 0 bases and J by 4 bases, 7 bases remained unmatched. The CDR3 nucleotides read TGTGCCAGCAGCTTAGCTGGTCAGGGAGGGGCAGATACGCAGTATTTT. Amino acid sequence: CASSLAGQGGADTQYF.

V and J are TRBV2 and TRBJ1-2; D gene unclear. Germline values: CDR1 SNHLY, CDR2 FYNNEI. This CDR3 region has 13 residues. The V and J ends lost 1 base and 10 bases respectively, with 13 bases between them. CDR3 coding DNA: TGTGCCAGCAGTGAAGGACGGACTTTCGTCTACACCTTC. It yields the protein CASSEGRTFVYTF.

This clonotype has a single count. This chain connects TRBV6-6 to TRBJ1-2, with D maybe TRBD1 (5 bases). CDR1 is MNHNY and CDR2 is SVGAGI in the germline V gene (reference sequence). The germline V and J ends were trimmed by 0 bases and 4 bases, with 9 bases remaining between them. This CDR3 comprises 14 residues. DNA of the CDR3: TGTGCCAGCAGTTACTCAGGGGTTTCCTATGGCTACACCTTC. Amino acid sequence: CASSYSGVSYGYTF.

V gene TRBV28 combines with J gene TRBJ2-4; D possibly corresponds to TRBD1 (6 bases). Per germline, CDR1 MDHEN and CDR2 SYDVKM. The CDR3 loop spans 17 amino acids. Trimming took 7 bases from V and 7 from J, leaving 26 bases between them. CDR3 in amino acids: CASTPVRDKGFWNIQYF. The CDR3 bases are TGTGCCAGCACCCCGGTCCGGGACAAGGGCTTTTGGAACATTCAGTACTTC.

The rearrangement uses TRBV5-1 and TRBJ2-5; no firm D call. CDR1 and CDR2 (germline): SGHRS, YFSETQ. The CDR3 length is 13 residues. V lost 0 bases, J lost 2 bases, and 5 bases lay in between. This CDR3 reads CASSLAEQETQYF. The CDR3 bases are TGCGCCAGCAGCTTGGCGGAACAAGAGACCCAGTACTTC. The complete variable domain, with remaining parts taken from reference TRBV5-1 and TRBJ2-5, reads KAGVTQTPRYLIKTRGQQVTLSCSPISGHRSVSWYQQTPGQGLQFLFEYFSETQRNKGNFPGRFSGRQFSNSRSEMNVSTLELGDSALYLCASSLAEQETQYFGPGTRLLVL.

This clonotype was counted once. V is TRBV20-1 and J is TRBJ1-2, with D tentatively TRBD1 (5 bases). The CDR3 has 13 amino acids. From germline, CDR1 is DFQATT and CDR2 SNEGSKA (reference sequence). Trimming pared 5 bases from V and 4 bases from J, leaving 14 bases between. DNA of the CDR3: TGCAGTGCTCCGAGATCAGGGATCTATGGCTACACCTTC. Translating it yields CSAPRSGIYGYTF.

V and J are TRBV20-1 and TRBJ2-5; D assignment may be TRBD1 or TRBD2 (6 bases each). The V end lost 1 base, the J end lost 0 bases, and 9 bases lay between the germline ends. The V gene's germline CDR1 is DFQATT and CDR2 SNEGSKA (reference sequence). The CDR3 covers 14 residues. The CDR3: CSARGGANQETQYF. CDR3 DNA: TGCAGTGCTAGAGGGGGGGCGAACCAAGAGACCCAGTACTTC.

DNA for the CDR3: TGTGCCAGCTCACAAGAACTAGCGGGAAATTACAATGAGCAGTTCTTC. Protein product: CASSQELAGNYNEQFF. The genes are TRBV18 and TRBJ2-1; 10 bases align to TRBD2. With V trimmed by 4 bases and J by 4 bases, 7 bases remained unmatched. Germline CDR1 is KGHSH and CDR2 is LQKENI. The CDR3 extends over 16 amino acids.

This clonotype was found once. The gene calls are TRBV29-1 and TRBJ1-1; 10 bases align to TRBD1. CDR3 length equals 13 residues. Germline V gene lookup returns CDR1 SQVTM and CDR2 ANQGSEA. V lost 6 bases and J lost 4; bases outside the gene matches: 5. This chain's CDR3 is CSVGQGSGTEAFF. CDR3 DNA sequence: TGCAGCGTGGGACAGGGGAGCGGCACTGAAGCTTTCTTT.

V usage is TRBV6-2 or TRBV6-3 and J usage is TRBJ2-1, with TRBD2 identical over 12 bases. The CDR3 contains 19 residues. Germline V CDR1 and CDR2: MNHEY, SVGEGT. The V gene end was trimmed by 4 bases and the J gene end by 8 bases; junction bases not matched to a gene: 18. Here the CDR3 reads CASSLRLAGGPKRVYEQFF. As DNA, the CDR3 is TGTGCCAGCAGTTTACGGCTAGCGGGAGGGCCTAAGAGGGTATATGAGCAGTTCTTC.

The rearrangement uses TRBV20-1 and TRBJ2-1; D possibly corresponds to TRBD2 (5 bases). Germline V gene data show CDR1 as DFQATT and CDR2 as SNEGSKA (reference sequence). CDR3 length: 15 amino acids. The ends were cut back, 6 bases at V and 2 bases at J, with 17 bases in the middle. The CDR3 loop reads CSAQSPGWAYNEQFF. The CDR3, as DNA: TGCAGTGCCCAAAGCCCGGGGTGGGCCTACAATGAGCAGTTCTTC.

The rearrangement links TRBV25-1 to TRBJ2-1; a possible D gene is TRBD2 (6 bases). Trimming pared 5 bases from V and 3 bases from J, leaving 11 bases between. The CDR3 consists of 14 residues. CDR1 and CDR2 from the germline V gene are MGHDK and SYGVNS. The CDR3 DNA follows: TGTGCCAGCAGTAGGGGAGCGGGCTACAATGAGCAGTTCTTC. Amino acid sequence: CASSRGAGYNEQFF.

The CDR3, as DNA: TGCAGCGTTCGGGATTTGGGAGATACGCAGTATTTT. Its protein product is CSVRDLGDTQYF. This chain connects TRBV29-1 to TRBJ2-3; tentatively, D is TRBD2 (5 bases). The CDR3 contains 12 residues. Germline assignment: CDR1 SQVTM and CDR2 ANQGSEA. With 5 bases removed from V and 5 bases from J, the gap between germline ends came to 11 bases.

The CDR3 protein is CASSEGPGAKTQYF. CDR3 in DNA: TGTGCCAGCAGTGAGGGTCCGGGGGCTAAGACCCAGTACTTC. V and J are TRBV2 and TRBJ2-5; D assignment may be TRBD1 or TRBD2 (6 bases each). Trimming stripped 3 bases from V and 6 bases from J, with 14 bases between. From germline, CDR1 is SNHLY and CDR2 FYNNEI. The CDR3 loop spans 14 amino acids.

This clonotype was detected only a few times. This sequence joins TRBV29-1 and TRBJ2-6, with a tentative D call TRBD2 (6 bases). Trimming removed 4 bases at V and 2 bases at J, with 6 bases between. The CDR3 covers 13 residues. In germline, CDR1 is SQVTM, CDR2 ANQGSEA. CDR3 DNA sequence: TGCAGCGTTGGGACTACTGGGGCCAACGTCCTGACTTTC. It codes for CSVGTTGANVLTF.

The chain uses TRBV21-1 and TRBJ2-3; the table's D call of TRBD1 was not tested on the DNA. TRBV21-1 is described as a pseudogene. This CDR3 is built from 16 residues. The CDR3 DNA reads as TGTGCCAGCAGCAAACAGCTCGAACAGGCGCCAGATACGCAGTATTTT. This sequence encodes CASSKQLEQAPDTQYF.

This chain links TRBV30 with TRBJ2-1, with TRBD2 identical over 10 bases. The CDR3 has 15 amino acids. The V gene end was trimmed by 5 bases and the J gene end by 2 bases; junction bases not matched to a gene: 6. Germline CDR1 GTSNPN, CDR2 SVGIG (reference sequence). CDR3 sequence reads: CAWEPGLAPYNEQFF. The CDR3 DNA sequence: TGTGCCTGGGAACCGGGACTAGCGCCCTACAATGAGCAGTTCTTC.

The CDR3 coding sequence is TGTGCCAGCTCACCACTTACAGGACAGGGAAGTGAAGCTTTCTTT. It is translated as CASSPLTGQGSEAFF. The gene calls are TRBV18 and TRBJ1-1; 8 bases agree with TRBD1. The V gene end was trimmed by 1 base and the J gene end by 7 bases; junction bases not matched to a gene: 8. This CDR3 comprises 15 residues. CDR1 and CDR2 from the germline V gene are KGHSH and LQKENI.

The V gene is TRBV30, the J gene TRBJ1-4; 9 positions agree with TRBD1. The germline V gene encodes CDR1 GTSNPN and CDR2 SVGIG (reference sequence). The junction had 5 bases not matched to a gene; V was cut back by 5 bases and J by 7 bases. The CDR3 runs to 13 residues. The CDR3 region has the DNA TGTGCCTGGGCGACAGGGGGAGTTGAAAAACTGTTTTTT. Protein: CAWATGGVEKLFF.

The chain links TRBV5-4 to TRBJ2-5; 10 nucleotides agree with TRBD2. The CDR3 totals 15 residues. Germline CDR1 is SGHNT and CDR2 is YYREEE (reference sequence). V was clipped by 2 bases and J by 4 bases; unmatched bases: 5. CDR3 nucleotides: TGTGCCAGCAGCTTAAGCGGGGGGGCCAGAGAGACCCAGTACTTC. Amino acid sequence: CASSLSGGARETQYF.

The V call is TRBV12-3 or TRBV12-4, the J call TRBJ2-6; D possibly uses TRBD1 or TRBD2 (7 bases each). The CDR3 is made up of 18 amino acids. V lost 6 bases and J 4 bases, leaving 22 bases between the germline ends. CDR3 in DNA: TGTGCCAGCAGCCGCCAGGGGGAGGGATTCTGGGGGGCCAACGTCCTGACTTTC. Translating gives CASSRQGEGFWGANVLTF.

V is TRBV12-3 or TRBV12-4 and J is TRBJ1-2, with 9 bases that match TRBD1. V shed 5 bases and J 2 bases; nucleotides not matched to a gene: 6. The CDR3 sequence is 15 residues long. The CDR3 DNA reads as TGTGCCAGCAGTGTATCCGGGACAGGGAACTATGGCTACACCTTC. This codes for CASSVSGTGNYGYTF.